The 29 T cell receptor beta chains listed next were all sequenced from one sample in a study of blood T cell repertoires in COVID-19. Produced via immunoSEQ multiplex PCR; TCRdb's table is partial and in-frame only. The table records hundreds of thousands of clones, roughly 85% of them present only once. Sample: PBMCs or T cells enriched from blood (not recorded which). The receptors stem from a man aged 40-49 years who had been exposed to COVID-19.

The rearrangement links TRBV11-3 to TRBJ2-3, with TRBD2 matching 10 bases. Per germline, CDR1 SGHNT and CDR2 YENEEA. CDR3 length equals 19 residues. V was pared by 2 bases and J by 3 bases, with 14 bases of the junction left unmatched. As DNA, the CDR3 is TGTGCCAGCAGCTTATTGTGGCTAGCGGGAGTTGCGGATACAGATACGCAGTATTTT. This encodes CASSLLWLAGVADTDTQYF.

The gene calls are TRBV24-1 and TRBJ2-1, with D possibly TRBD2 on 6 matching bases. CDR1 is KGHDR and CDR2 is SFDVKD in the germline V gene. This CDR3 region has 15 residues. V lost 0 bases to trimming and J lost 8 bases, with 13 bases between them. CDR3 nucleotide sequence: TGTGCCACCAGTGATTTGGGTCTAGGAGGGCATGAGCAGTTCTTC. It translates to CATSDLGLGGHEQFF.

V gene TRBV6-4 combines with J gene TRBJ1-6, with TRBD1 matching 9 bases. CDR3 length equals 15 residues. CDR1 MRHNA and CDR2 SNTAGT come from the germline V gene. With V trimmed by 0 bases and J by 8 bases, 2 bases remained unmatched. CDR3 protein: CASSDSDRGYSPLHF. CDR3 DNA sequence: TGTGCCAGCAGTGACTCCGACAGGGGGTATTCACCCCTCCACTTT.

The chain carries TRBV27 and TRBJ1-2; a weak D match, TRBD1 (6 bases). CDR1 MNHEY and CDR2 SMNVEV come from the germline V gene (reference sequence). Trimming stripped 0 bases from V and 6 bases from J, with 11 bases between. The CDR3 spans 14 residues. CDR3 sequence (DNA): TGTGCCAGCAGTTTATCCCCAGGGGAGAATGGCTACACCTTC. Translation gives CASSLSPGENGYTF.

V gene TRBV21-1 combines with J gene TRBJ1-4; the DNA was not compared with TRBD1, the D call given in the table. TRBV21-1 corresponds to a pseudogene. The CDR3 length is 16 residues. The CDR3 loop is CASSSPYRALNEKLFF. The CDR3 DNA follows: TGTGCCAGCAGCAGCCCCTACAGGGCACTGAATGAAAAACTGTTTTTT.

The V call is TRBV10-3, the J call TRBJ2-1; tentative D call: TRBD2 (5 bases). Trimming removed 4 bases from V and 0 bases from J, with 13 bases in between. Germline V gene data show CDR1 as ENHRY and CDR2 as SYGVKD. This CDR3 contains 16 residues. The chain's CDR3 is CAISGGLGSSYNEQFF. The CDR3 nucleotides read TGTGCCATCAGTGGAGGGCTAGGGAGCTCCTACAATGAGCAGTTCTTC.

The chain carries TRBV30 and TRBJ1-1; D gene ambiguous. With 5 bases removed from V and 11 bases from J, the gap between germline ends came to 15 bases. The CDR3 sequence is 11 residues long. CDR1 and CDR2 from the germline V gene are GTSNPN and SVGIG (reference sequence). This chain's CDR3 is CAWSRGVGAFF. CDR3 in DNA: TGTGCCTGGTCCCGCGGGGTTGGCGCTTTCTTT.

The V call is TRBV3-1 (or the pseudogene TRBV3-2), the J call TRBJ2-7, with D hard to call. Germline CDR1 reads LGHDT; CDR2 reads YNNKEL (reference sequence). The CDR3 contains 13 residues. The V end lost 2 bases, the J end lost 4 bases, and 9 bases lay between the germline ends. The CDR3 region is CASSQSQLYEQYF. The DNA of the CDR3 is TGTGCCAGCAGCCAAAGTCAGTTGTACGAGCAGTACTTC.

The chain recombines TRBV10-1 with TRBJ2-5; D is unresolved. The V and J ends lost 4 bases and 7 bases respectively, with 13 bases between them. The CDR3 contains 13 residues. Germline V CDR1 and CDR2: WNHNN, SYGVQD (reference sequence). The CDR3 nucleotides read TGCGCCAGCAGTGGGGTCCCGACGGGGACCCAGTACTTC. It translates to CASSGVPTGTQYF.

This chain links TRBV10-3 with TRBJ1-4; 10 nucleotides line up with TRBD1. From germline, CDR1 is ENHRY and CDR2 SYGVKD. V was pared by 10 bases and J by 5 bases, with 4 bases of the junction left unmatched. The CDR3 is 13 residues long. CDR3 sequence (DNA): TGTGCCACTTCGGACAGGGGGAATGAAAAACTGTTTTTT. This codes for CATSDRGNEKLFF.

The chain couples TRBV6-6 to TRBJ2-3; 7 positions agree with TRBD2. CDR3 length: 21 amino acids. Germline V gene sequence: CDR1 MNHNY, CDR2 SVGAGI (reference sequence). V dropped 5 bases and J dropped 0; count of bases not matched to a gene: 23. The CDR3 protein is CASSPRRAGVFSETSTDTQYF. The CDR3 nucleotides are TGTGCCAGCAGTCCCCGGAGGGCGGGGGTGTTCTCCGAGACTAGCACAGATACGCAGTATTTT.

This chain joins TRBV7-2 and TRBJ2-1; D gene unclear. Trimming pared 2 bases from V and 5 bases from J, leaving 16 bases between. This CDR3 contains 16 residues. Germline V lookup: CDR1 SGHTA, CDR2 FQGNSA. CDR3: CASSLKPRGTNNEQFF. The DNA of the CDR3 is TGTGCCAGCAGCTTAAAGCCCCGCGGAACGAACAATGAGCAGTTCTTC.

V gene TRBV16 combines with J gene TRBJ2-7; a weak D match, TRBD1 (5 bases). The CDR3 runs 14 residues. The V and J ends lost 3 bases and 4 bases respectively, with 13 bases between them. Germline loops: CDR1 KGHSY, CDR2 FQNENV. The CDR3 is CASSHQGQLYEQYF. As DNA, the CDR3 is TGTGCCAGCAGCCACCAGGGCCAGCTATACGAGCAGTACTTC.

This clone has only one observation. The genes are TRBV11-3 and TRBJ2-1; 8 nucleotides align to TRBD1. Per germline, CDR1 SGHNT and CDR2 YENEEA. The CDR3 length is 14 residues. Trimming cost V 7 bases and J 4 bases; bases outside gene matches: 6. The CDR3 bases are TGTGCCAGCATGGGACAGGAAACTTACAATGAGCAGTTCTTC. This gives the protein CASMGQETYNEQFF.

J is TRBJ2-1 and V is TRBV30; the match to TRBD2 covers 9 bases. J lost 8 bases, V lost 5 bases, and 13 bases had no gene match. Germline lookup yields CDR1 GTSNPN and CDR2 SVGIG (reference sequence). The CDR3 has 15 residues. CDR3 coding DNA: TGTGCCTGGGGGGCCCTTAGCGGGAGAGGCCATGAGCAGTTCTTC. Its translation is CAWGALSGRGHEQFF.

V gene TRBV29-1 combines with J gene TRBJ2-4; 7 bases agree with TRBD1. This CDR3 spans 16 amino acids. CDR1 and CDR2 (germline): SQVTM, ANQGSEA. The CDR3 here is CSATPGQLLAKNIQYF. CDR3 nucleotide sequence: TGCAGTGCTACCCCGGGACAGTTATTAGCCAAAAACATTCAGTACTTC.

This clone showed up just once. This chain connects TRBV5-6 to TRBJ2-7; D is uncertain. CDR1 is SGHDT and CDR2 is YYEEEE in the germline V gene. V lost 5 bases and J lost 1, with 7 bases in between. This CDR3 is 12 amino acids long. CDR3 nucleotide sequence: TGTGCCAGCAGTCACCAGTCCTACGAGCAGTACTTC. It translates to CASSHQSYEQYF.

The chain carries TRBV30 and TRBJ1-1; 8 bases match TRBD1. Germline values: CDR1 GTSNPN, CDR2 SVGIG (reference sequence). Unmatched junction bases numbered 5, after V lost 5 bases and J lost 3 bases. CDR3 length: 13 amino acids. Here the CDR3 DNA reads TGTGCCTGGCAGACAGGGGAGGACACTGAAGCTTTCTTT. Residues: CAWQTGEDTEAFF.

This chain connects TRBV30 to TRBJ1-5; 7 bases line up with TRBD1. Unmatched junction bases numbered 6, after V lost 2 bases and J lost 2 bases. The CDR3 has 15 amino acids. CDR1 and CDR2 (germline): GTSNPN, SVGIG (reference sequence). The chain's CDR3 is CAWSPQTGGNQPQHF. CDR3 bases: TGTGCCTGGAGTCCACAAACAGGGGGCAATCAGCCCCAGCATTTT. The whole variable domain, filled in from reference TRBV30 and TRBJ1-5, reads SQTIHQWPATLVQPVGSPLSLECTVEGTSNPNLYWYRQAAGRGLQLLFYSVGIGQISSEVPQNLSASRPQDRQFILSSKKLLLSDSGFYLCAWSPQTGGNQPQHFGDGTRLSIL.

For the CDR3, the DNA is TGCAGTGCTAGTGGGAGGGGCCACGAGCAGTACTTC. This sequence encodes CSASGRGHEQYF. The rearrangement uses TRBV20-1 and TRBJ2-7, with 7 bases matching TRBD2. V lost 3 bases to trimming and J lost 5 bases; unmatched junction nucleotides: 4. The CDR3 contains 12 residues. The germline V gene has CDR1 DFQATT and CDR2 SNEGSKA (reference sequence).

The chain carries TRBV4-2 and TRBJ2-3, with a weak D call TRBD2 (6 bases). The CDR3 spans 17 residues. Germline V gene sequence: CDR1 LGHNA, CDR2 YNFKEQ. V lost 0 bases to trimming and J lost 7 bases, with 20 bases between them. This CDR3 is CASSQDLGGKSPNTQYF. In nucleotides, the CDR3 is TGTGCCAGCAGCCAAGATCTGGGCGGGAAATCCCCCAATACGCAGTATTTT.

This chain connects TRBV7-2 to TRBJ2-7; TRBD2 is a possible D gene (6 bases). The CDR3 has 12 amino acids. Trimming removed 11 bases at V and 3 bases at J, with 14 bases between. Per germline, CDR1 SGHTA and CDR2 FQGNSA. DNA of the CDR3: TGTGCCCGGGGGTCCCCTCTCTACGAGCAGTACTTC. Translating gives CARGSPLYEQYF.

This clone was seen once. CDR3 coding DNA: TGTGCCAGCAGAGGGGGCAGTGGCTACACCTTC. This codes for CASRGGSGYTF. The V and J genes are TRBV6-5 and TRBJ1-2; 7 bases fit TRBD1. The CDR3 has 11 amino acids. The V gene end was trimmed by 6 bases and the J gene end by 7 bases; junction bases not matched to a gene: 2. Germline V gene data show CDR1 as MNHEY and CDR2 as SVGAGI.

The chain recombines TRBV6-1 with TRBJ1-2; tentatively, D is TRBD1 (5 bases). V was shortened by 2 bases and J by 7 bases, with 11 bases between the two germline ends. Germline V gene sequence: CDR1 MNHNS, CDR2 SASEGT. The length of the CDR3 is 13 residues. CDR3 sequence reads: CASSEWGEAGYTF. The CDR3 DNA reads as TGTGCCAGCAGTGAATGGGGGGAGGCTGGCTACACCTTC.

This chain links TRBV4-1 with TRBJ1-5; 9 bases match TRBD1. This CDR3 contains 15 residues. Trimming removed 3 bases from V and 4 bases from J; junction bases left unmatched: 4. Germline V gene data show CDR1 as MGHRA and CDR2 as YSYEKL. The CDR3 nucleotides are TGCGCCAGCAGCCAGGAGGACAGGGGAAATCAGCCCCAGCATTTT. This gives the protein CASSQEDRGNQPQHF.

The V call is TRBV7-2, the J call TRBJ2-2; a possible D gene is TRBD2 (6 bases). CDR3 size: 16 residues. The germline gives CDR1 SGHTA, CDR2 FQGNSA. The V and J ends lost 2 bases and 1 base respectively, with 11 bases between them. CDR3 DNA sequence: TGTGCCAGCAGCTTAAGGTGGGGAGGGAACACCGGGGAGCTGTTTTTT. Protein sequence: CASSLRWGGNTGELFF.

The chain carries TRBV7-5 and TRBJ2-5; the D call TRBD2 from the table was never checked on the DNA. TRBV7-5 has pseudogene status. This CDR3 spans 15 amino acids. The CDR3 here is CVRSSSEPAGGVQYF. The CDR3 bases are TGTGTCAGAAGCTCATCCGAGCCAGCGGGAGGGGTCCAGTACTTC.

CDR3: CASSAPGTRNTEAFF. CDR3 nucleotides: TGTGCCAGCAGTGCCCCCGGGACACGGAACACTGAAGCTTTCTTT. The chain couples TRBV25-1 to TRBJ1-1, with D possibly TRBD1 on 6 matching bases. V was shortened by 4 bases and J by 1 base, with 13 bases between the two germline ends. Germline CDR1 and CDR2: MGHDK and SYGVNS. The CDR3 is made up of 15 amino acids. Using reference TRBV25-1 and TRBJ1-1 for the parts outside the CDR3, the full variable domain is EADIYQTPRYLVIGTGKKITLECSQTMGHDKMYWYQQDPGMELHLIHYSYGVNSTEKGDLSSESTVSRIRTEHFPLTLESARPSHTSQYLCASSAPGTRNTEAFFGQGTRLTVV.

V is TRBV12-3 or TRBV12-4 and J is TRBJ2-7, with 8 bases lining up with TRBD1. The ends lost 6 bases at V and 10 bases at J; junction bases unmatched: 5. This CDR3 comprises 11 residues. The CDR3 sequence is CASSPDRDQYF. The CDR3 coding sequence is TGTGCCAGCAGCCCGGACAGGGACCAGTACTTC.